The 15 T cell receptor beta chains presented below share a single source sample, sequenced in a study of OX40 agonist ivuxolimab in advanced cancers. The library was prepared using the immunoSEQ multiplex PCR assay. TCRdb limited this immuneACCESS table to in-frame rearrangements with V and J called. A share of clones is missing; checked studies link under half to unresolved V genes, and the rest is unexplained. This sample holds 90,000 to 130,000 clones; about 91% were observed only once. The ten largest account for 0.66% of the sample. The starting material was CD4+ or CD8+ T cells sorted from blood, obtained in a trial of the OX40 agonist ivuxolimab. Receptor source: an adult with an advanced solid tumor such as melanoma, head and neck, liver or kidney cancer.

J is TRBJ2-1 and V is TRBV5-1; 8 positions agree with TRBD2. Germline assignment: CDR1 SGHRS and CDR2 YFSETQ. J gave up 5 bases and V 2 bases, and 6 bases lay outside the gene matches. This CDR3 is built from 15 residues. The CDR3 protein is CASSFIAGMNNEQFF. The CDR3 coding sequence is TGCGCCAGCAGCTTCATAGCGGGGATGAACAATGAGCAGTTCTTC.

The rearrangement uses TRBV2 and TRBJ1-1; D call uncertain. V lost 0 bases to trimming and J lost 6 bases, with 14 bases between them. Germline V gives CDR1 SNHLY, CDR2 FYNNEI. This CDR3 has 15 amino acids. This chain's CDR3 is CASSEARAAGAEAFF. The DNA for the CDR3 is TGTGCCAGCAGTGAAGCACGAGCTGCTGGCGCTGAAGCTTTCTTT.

The CDR3 loop is CASRRQDDYYEQYF. The DNA for the CDR3 is TGTGCCAGCCGCCGACAAGACGATTACTACGAGCAGTACTTC. The chain uses TRBV5-5 and TRBJ2-7; D remains ambiguous. Looked up from germline, CDR1 is SGHKS and CDR2 is YYEKEE (reference sequence). The CDR3 is made up of 14 amino acids. Between the trimmed V and J ends, which lost 7 bases and 3 bases, there was a span of 17 bases.

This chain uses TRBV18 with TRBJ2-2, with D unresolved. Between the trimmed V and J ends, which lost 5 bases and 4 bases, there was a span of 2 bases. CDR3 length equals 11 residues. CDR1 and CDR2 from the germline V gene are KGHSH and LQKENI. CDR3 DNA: TGTGCCAGCTCAGCCACCGGGGAGCTGTTTTTT. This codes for CASSATGELFF.

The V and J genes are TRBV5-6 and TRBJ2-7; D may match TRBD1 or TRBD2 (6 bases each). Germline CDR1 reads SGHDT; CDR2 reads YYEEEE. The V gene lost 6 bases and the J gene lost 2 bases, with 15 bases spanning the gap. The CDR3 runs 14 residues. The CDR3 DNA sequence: TGTGCCAGCATCCAACAGGGAGGCGCCTACGAGCAGTACTTC. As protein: CASIQQGGAYEQYF.

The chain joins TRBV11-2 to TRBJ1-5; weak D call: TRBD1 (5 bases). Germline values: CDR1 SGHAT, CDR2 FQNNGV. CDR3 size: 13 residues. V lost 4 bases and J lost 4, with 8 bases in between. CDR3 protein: CASSSEGNQPQHF. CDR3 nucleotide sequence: TGTGCCAGCAGCTCCGAGGGGAATCAGCCCCAGCATTTT.

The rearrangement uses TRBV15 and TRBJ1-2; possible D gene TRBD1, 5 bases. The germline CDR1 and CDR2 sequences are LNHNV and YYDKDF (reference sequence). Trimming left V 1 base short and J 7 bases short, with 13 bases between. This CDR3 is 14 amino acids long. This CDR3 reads CATSRAGTLSGYTF. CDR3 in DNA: TGTGCCACCAGCAGAGCGGGGACTCTCTCTGGCTACACCTTC.

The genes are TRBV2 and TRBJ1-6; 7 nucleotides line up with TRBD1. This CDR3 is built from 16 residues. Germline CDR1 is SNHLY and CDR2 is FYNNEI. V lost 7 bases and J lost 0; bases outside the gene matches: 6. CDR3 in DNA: TGTGCCAGCACCGGGACAGAGACCTCCTATAATTCACCCCTCCACTTT. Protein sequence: CASTGTETSYNSPLHF.

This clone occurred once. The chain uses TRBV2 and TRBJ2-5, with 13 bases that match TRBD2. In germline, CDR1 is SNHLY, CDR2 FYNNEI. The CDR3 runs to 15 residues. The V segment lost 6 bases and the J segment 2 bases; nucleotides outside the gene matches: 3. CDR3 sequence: CASSRLAGGQETQYF. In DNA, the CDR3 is TGTGCCAGCAGCAGACTAGCGGGGGGACAAGAGACCCAGTACTTC.

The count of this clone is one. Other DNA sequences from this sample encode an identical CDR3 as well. This CDR3 is CSVDTSRETQYF. CDR3 coding DNA: TGCAGCGTGGACACCTCGCGAGAGACCCAGTACTTC. The chain joins TRBV29-1 to TRBJ2-5; D might be TRBD1 (5 bases). Germline CDR1 reads SQVTM; CDR2 reads ANQGSEA. V was cut by 6 bases and J by 4 bases, with 12 bases left in between. This CDR3 has 12 residues.

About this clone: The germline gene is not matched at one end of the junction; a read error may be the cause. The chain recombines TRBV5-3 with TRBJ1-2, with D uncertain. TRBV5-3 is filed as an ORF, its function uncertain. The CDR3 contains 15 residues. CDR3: CASSFRVSPNYGYTF. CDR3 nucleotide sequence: TGTGCCAGCAGCTTTCGGGTCAGTCCGAACTATGGCTACACCTTC.

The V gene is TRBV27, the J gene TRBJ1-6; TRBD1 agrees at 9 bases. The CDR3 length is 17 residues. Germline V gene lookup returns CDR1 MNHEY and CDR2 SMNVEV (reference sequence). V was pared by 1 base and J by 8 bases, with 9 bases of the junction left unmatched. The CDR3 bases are TGTGCCAGCAGTTTATTCGGACAGGGGCGAAGGGATTCACCCCTCCACTTT. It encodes CASSLFGQGRRDSPLHF.

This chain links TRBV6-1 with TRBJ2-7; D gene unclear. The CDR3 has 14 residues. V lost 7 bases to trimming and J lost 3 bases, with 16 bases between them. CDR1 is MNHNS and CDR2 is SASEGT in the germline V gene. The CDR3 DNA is TGTGCCAGCACTAAAGACCCTTATAACTACGAGCAGTACTTC. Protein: CASTKDPYNYEQYF.

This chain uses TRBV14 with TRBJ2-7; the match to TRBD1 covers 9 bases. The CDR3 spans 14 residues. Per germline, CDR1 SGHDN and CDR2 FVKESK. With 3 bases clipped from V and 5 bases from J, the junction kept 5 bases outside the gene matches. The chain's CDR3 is CASSQPGQGNEQYF. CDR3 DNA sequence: TGTGCCAGCAGCCAGCCGGGACAGGGCAACGAGCAGTACTTC. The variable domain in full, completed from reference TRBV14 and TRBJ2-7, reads EAGVTQFPSHSVIEKGQTVTLRCDPISGHDNLYWYRRVMGKEIKFLLHFVKESKQDESGMPNNRFLAERTGGTYSTLKVQPAELEDSGVYFCASSQPGQGNEQYFGPGTRLTVT.

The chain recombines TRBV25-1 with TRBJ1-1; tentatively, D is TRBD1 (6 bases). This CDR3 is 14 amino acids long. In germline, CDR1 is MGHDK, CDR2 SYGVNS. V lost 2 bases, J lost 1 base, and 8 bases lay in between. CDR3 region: CASSEQTGNTEAFF. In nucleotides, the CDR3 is TGTGCCAGCAGTGAACAGACAGGGAACACTGAAGCTTTCTTT. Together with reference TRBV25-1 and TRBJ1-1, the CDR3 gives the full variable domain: EADIYQTPRYLVIGTGKKITLECSQTMGHDKMYWYQQDPGMELHLIHYSYGVNSTEKGDLSSESTVSRIRTEHFPLTLESARPSHTSQYLCASSEQTGNTEAFFGQGTRLTVV.